Given below is one TCR beta chain in context. Antigen unknown. This sample is drawn from a study of CD8+ T cells in alopecia areata. Points from the study as a whole: Only one nonresponder was present, which leaves the link between baseline CD8+ expansion and response uncertain.

Treatment denoted: oral pan-JAK inhibitor, 5-10 mg twice daily. Those with alopecia areata gave lesional scalp punch biopsies and peripheral blood. Extracted from the samples, RNA was reverse transcribed into cDNA to serve as the sequencing template. TCRdb keeps only in-frame clones here, not all; method: immunoSEQ multiplex PCR. This table holds roughly 99,000 clones, 65% to 85% found once. Sequencing used CD8+ T cells sorted from blood, obtained at week 24, from a patient treated with tofacitinib. This TCR was sampled from a human donor with alopecia areata.

CDR3 bases: TGTGCCAGCAGCAAAGCGGGAGAGAGGGAGAACACTGAAGCTTTCTTT. Translating gives CASSKAGERENTEAFF. The gene calls are TRBV21-1 and TRBJ1-1. TRBV21-1 corresponds to a pseudogene. The CDR3 consists of 16 residues.